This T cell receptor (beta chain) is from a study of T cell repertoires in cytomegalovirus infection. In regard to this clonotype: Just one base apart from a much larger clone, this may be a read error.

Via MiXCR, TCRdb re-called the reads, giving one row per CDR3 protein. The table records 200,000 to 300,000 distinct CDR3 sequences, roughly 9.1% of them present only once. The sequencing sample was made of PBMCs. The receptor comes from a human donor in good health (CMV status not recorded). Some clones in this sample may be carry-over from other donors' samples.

Here the CDR3 reads CASSPTGTNEKLFF. CDR3 in DNA: TGTGCCAGCAGCCCGACAGGGACTAATGAAAAACTGTTTTTT. The chain couples TRBV5-4 to TRBJ1-4; 7 bases align to TRBD1. The CDR3 has 14 amino acids. V lost 4 bases, J lost 2 bases, and 2 bases stayed unmatched. Germline V gene lookup returns CDR1 SGHNT and CDR2 YYREEE (reference sequence).